Shown below are 17 T cell receptor beta chains from a single sample sequenced in a study of OX40 agonist ivuxolimab in advanced cancers. Only in-frame clones appear in the TCRdb table, and some are missing; sequencing was by immunoSEQ multiplex PCR. The data show about 92,000 clones, roughly 80% seen once. Here the sequenced sample was CD4+ or CD8+ T cells sorted from blood, taken in a trial of the OX40 agonist ivuxolimab. These receptors were taken from an adult with an advanced solid tumor such as melanoma, head and neck, liver or kidney cancer.

The chain couples TRBV5-4 to TRBJ2-5; D uncertain. Germline-derived CDR1 and CDR2 are SGHNT and YYREEE (reference sequence). The CDR3 covers 12 residues. Trimming cost V 0 bases and J 5 bases, with 5 bases left between them. The CDR3 reads CASSLDRETQYF. The DNA of the CDR3 is TGTGCCAGCAGCTTGGACCGGGAGACCCAGTACTTC.

This clone appeared a few times. V is TRBV5-4 and J is TRBJ1-6; D ambiguous. The CDR3 has 14 amino acids. Germline CDR1 and CDR2: SGHNT and YYREEE (reference sequence). Trimming took 4 bases from V and 7 from J, leaving 12 bases between them. For the CDR3, the DNA is TGTGCCAGCAGCCCGGACGGCGGGAATTCACCCCTCCACTTT. Protein sequence: CASSPDGGNSPLHF.

The chain has TRBV6-1 and TRBJ1-1; weak D call: TRBD1 (5 bases). V lost 5 bases and J lost 5, with 9 bases in between. Germline CDR1 is MNHNS and CDR2 is SASEGT. The CDR3 length is 12 residues. CDR3 amino acids: CASSPGGTEAFF. In DNA, the CDR3 is TGTGCCAGCAGTCCCGGGGGTACTGAAGCTTTCTTT.

The V call is TRBV12-5, the J call TRBJ2-4; no reliable D call. The length of the CDR3 is 14 residues. Germline CDR1 reads LGHNT; CDR2 reads FRNRAP. The germline V and J ends were trimmed by 5 bases and 8 bases, with 16 bases remaining between them. For the CDR3, the DNA is TGTGCTAGTGGTCCCAACAGAGGCCTGGACATTCAGTACTTC. Amino acids: CASGPNRGLDIQYF. Looking up the rest from reference TRBV12-5 and TRBJ2-4 gives the full variable domain: DARVTQTPRHKVTEMGQEVTMRCQPILGHNTVFWYRQTMMQGLELLAYFRNRAPLDDSGMPKDRFSAEMPDATLATLKIQPSEPRDSAVYFCASGPNRGLDIQYFGAGTRLSVL.

This rearrangement joins TRBV11-2 to TRBJ2-5; 12 nucleotides line up with TRBD2. This CDR3 has 18 amino acids. The V segment lost 5 bases and the J segment 5 bases; nucleotides outside the gene matches: 15. Germline V gene lookup returns CDR1 SGHAT and CDR2 FQNNGV. The CDR3: CASSLTLAGGPVGETQYF. CDR3 sequence (DNA): TGTGCCAGCAGCCTAACCCTAGCGGGGGGGCCCGTCGGGGAGACCCAGTACTTC.

The table lists this clone with a count of one. The chain couples TRBV18 to TRBJ1-1, with 9 bases lining up with TRBD1. The CDR3 runs 14 residues. Germline V gene data show CDR1 as KGHSH and CDR2 as LQKENI. Trimming at V came to 2 bases and at J to 5 bases, leaving 3 bases not matched to a gene. CDR3 sequence (DNA): TGTGCCAGCTCACCAGAAGACAGGGGGACTGAAGCTTTCTTT. Protein sequence: CASSPEDRGTEAFF.

This clone was counted once. The gene calls are TRBV30 and TRBJ2-3; D assignment may be TRBD1 or TRBD2 (6 bases each). Germline-derived CDR1 and CDR2 are GTSNPN and SVGIG (reference sequence). V gave up 4 bases and J gave up 4 bases, with 15 bases separating them. The CDR3 has 14 residues. This CDR3 is CAWTSKGGADTQYF. The CDR3 nucleotides read TGTGCCTGGACCTCGAAGGGGGGAGCAGATACGCAGTATTTT.

The chain couples TRBV6-1 to TRBJ2-5; 7 nucleotides match TRBD1. The last part of the DNA fits TRBJ2-7 better; the J call may be wrong. CDR1 MNHNS and CDR2 SASEGT come from the germline V gene. The CDR3 has 14 amino acids. The CDR3 DNA reads TGTGCCAGCAGTCCCGACAGGGTGGCCTACGAGCAGTACTTC. This codes for CASSPDRVAYEQYF.

The chain joins TRBV6-6 to TRBJ2-1; 9 bases fit TRBD2. The V gene's germline CDR1 is MNHNY and CDR2 SVGAGI (reference sequence). Trimming took 5 bases from V and 8 from J; bases not matched to a gene: 10. The CDR3 extends over 15 amino acids. The CDR3 DNA follows: TGTGCCAGCAGTCGAACGAGCGGGGGGAGGGATGAGCAGTTCTTC. Translated: CASSRTSGGRDEQFF.

The chain combines TRBV6-1 with TRBJ1-1; D not resolved. The ends were cut back, 5 bases at V and 5 bases at J, with 15 bases in the middle. Per the germline V gene, CDR1 is MNHNS and CDR2 is SASEGT. The CDR3 runs to 14 residues. CDR3 amino acids: CASSFLVAGTEAFF. In DNA form, the CDR3 reads TGTGCCAGCAGTTTCCTTGTGGCGGGGACTGAAGCTTTCTTT.

The chain combines TRBV19 with TRBJ2-5; tentatively, D is TRBD2 (7 bases). The ends were cut back, 6 bases at V and 2 bases at J, with 22 bases in the middle. Germline-derived CDR1 and CDR2 are LNHDA and SQIVND (reference sequence). This CDR3 is built from 17 residues. The CDR3 bases are TGTGCCAGTAGATCCCCGGGGGGCGGAGGGTTACAAGAGACCCAGTACTTC. This sequence encodes CASRSPGGGGLQETQYF.

The chain uses TRBV6-6 and TRBJ2-3; no clear D. Germline-derived CDR1 and CDR2 are MNHNY and SVGAGI (reference sequence). Trimming pared 10 bases from V and 5 bases from J, leaving 7 bases between. This CDR3 is 10 amino acids long. Written as DNA, the CDR3 is TGTGCCACCCAGAAAGATACGCAGTATTTT. Translation: CATQKDTQYF.

This sequence joins TRBV4-2 and TRBJ1-1; perhaps TRBD1 as D (5 bases). CDR3 length: 14 residues. The germline gives CDR1 LGHNA, CDR2 YNFKEQ. The V and J ends lost 4 bases and 11 bases respectively, with 20 bases between them. The CDR3 spells CASSRGLGGGVAFF. CDR3 coding DNA: TGTGCCAGCAGCCGAGGGCTCGGGGGAGGAGTGGCTTTCTTT.

The chain is built from TRBV19 and TRBJ2-5; 7 nucleotides line up with TRBD1. The end of the DNA fits TRBJ2-7 better, so the J call may be wrong. This CDR3 spans 15 amino acids. Germline loops: CDR1 LNHDA, CDR2 SQIVND (reference sequence). In nucleotides, the CDR3 is TGTGCCAGTAGTATAGCAAGGACAGGTACCTACGAGCAGTACTTC. Amino acid sequence: CASSIARTGTYEQYF.

With regard to this clone: The same CDR3 is also encoded by other DNA sequences in this sample. This chain links TRBV6-5 with TRBJ1-2, with no clear D. From germline, CDR1 is MNHEY and CDR2 SVGAGI. This CDR3 is built from 13 residues. Between the trimmed V and J ends, which lost 4 bases and 5 bases, there was a span of 11 bases. CDR3 sequence reads: CASSSPGVYGYTF. DNA of the CDR3: TGTGCCAGCAGTTCCCCCGGGGTGTATGGCTACACCTTC.

The V and J genes are TRBV2 and TRBJ2-1, with a weak D call TRBD1 (6 bases). Germline V gene lookup returns CDR1 SNHLY and CDR2 FYNNEI. The CDR3 has 14 residues. V was shortened by 6 bases and J by 1 base, with 10 bases between the two germline ends. This CDR3 is CASSQGRSYNEQFF. CDR3 DNA sequence: TGTGCCAGCAGCCAGGGGCGATCCTACAATGAGCAGTTCTTC.

This rearrangement joins TRBV6-1 to TRBJ1-5, with D uncertain. V was trimmed by 7 bases and J by 9 bases, leaving 10 bases between them. The CDR3 is 11 amino acids. From germline, CDR1 is MNHNS and CDR2 SASEGT. The CDR3 region has the DNA TGTGCCAGCAAAAAGGGTGGGCCCCAGCATTTT. Translated, it gives CASKKGGPQHF.